A single sample is the source of the 3 T cell receptor beta chains below, sequenced in a study of human T cells and chemical hapten exposure. MiXCR was run by TCRdb on the RACE reads, yielding one entry per CDR3 protein. The sample lists about 380,000 distinct CDR3 sequences; 5% to 6.5% were seen once. Specified time point: pre-sensitization, week 0. The treatment was: therapeutic diphenylcyclopropenone sensitization with weekly scalp DPC. Material: whole blood, obtained in connection with sensitization to the hapten diphenylcyclopropenone (DPC). All receptors derive from a woman between 45 and 65 years old with alopecia areata. Some clones in this sample may be carry-over from other donors' samples.

This clonotype was detected ten times or more. This chain links TRBV19 with TRBJ2-2, with D maybe TRBD2 (5 bases). V was shortened by 1 base and J by 7 bases, with 7 bases between the two germline ends. Germline CDR1 and CDR2: LNHDA and SQIVND (reference sequence). The CDR3 is 13 residues long. For the CDR3, the DNA is TGTGCCAGTAGTATAGGGGAGAACGGGGAGCTGTTTTTT. It yields the protein CASSIGENGELFF.

This clonotype was recorded many times. J is TRBJ2-7 and V is TRBV29-1; 9 bases align to TRBD2. The junction had 7 bases not matched to a gene; V was cut back by 5 bases and J by 5 bases. This CDR3 has 13 amino acids. Germline V CDR1 and CDR2: SQVTM, ANQGSEA. The CDR3 region has the DNA TGCAGCGTTTTCGGACTAGCGCTAAACGAGCAGTACTTC. Protein product: CSVFGLALNEQYF.

This clonotype was counted a few times. V and J are TRBV14 and TRBJ1-5; D call uncertain. Germline values: CDR1 SGHDN, CDR2 FVKESK. Trimming took off 0 bases at V and 6 bases at J, with 6 bases between the two ends. This CDR3 comprises 13 residues. CDR3 loop: CASSQDRSQPQHF. The CDR3 nucleotides are TGTGCCAGCAGCCAAGATAGATCTCAGCCCCAGCATTTT.